This paragraph covers one T cell receptor (beta chain) sequence. This specimen comes from a study of blood T cell repertoires in COVID-19. Turning to the study itself: Samples taken during acute and convalescent COVID-19 were collected in the United States, Italy and Spain. Sources were T cells, B-cell-depleted T cells, or PBMCs; the material itself was cDNA or gDNA.

Per the authors' pipeline: Amplification with reference gene primers provided the estimates of nucleated cell counts. Using immunoSEQ multiplex PCR, the repertoire was profiled, and TCRdb retains in-frame clones only, with some absent. V, J and clone size derive from that table, while D and trimming were established from the DNA sequence. The sample consists of about 170,000 clones, roughly 86% of them appearing once. The sequencing input was peripheral blood. The receptor was derived from a woman older than 75 in a cohort sampled during active or convalescent COVID-19.

CDR3 DNA: TGTGCCAGCAGCCTAGAACAGGGGGCTGTTGGCTACACCTTC. Its translation is CASSLEQGAVGYTF. The chain couples TRBV27 to TRBJ1-2; 9 bases match TRBD1. Looked up from germline, CDR1 is MNHEY and CDR2 is SMNVEV (reference sequence). This CDR3 is 14 amino acids long. J gave up 7 bases and V 6 bases, and 9 bases lay outside the gene matches.